This T cell receptor beta chain was retrieved from a study of vaccination and CD4 T cells after COVID-19 (dated by TCRdb to between 2021 and 2023). Background on the whole study: Convalescent patients had a positive SARS-CoV-2 result on nasal swab PCR, and of these patients, several had mild disease and one had severe disease. Six males and four females were included in the convalescent cohort, with two Hispanic individuals, seven Caucasians, two Asians and one multiracial person represented. Participants got two doses of the Pfizer-BioNTech BNT162b2 vaccine (n=8) or two doses of the Moderna mRNA-1273 vaccine (n=2). Post-COVID blood samples from convalescent patients were collected a median of 101 days after diagnosis, with a range of roughly 35 to 180 days. Post-vaccine blood samples were taken a median of approximately 70 days after the second vaccine dose, with a range of roughly 14 to 241 days. The cultures were stimulated with overlapping spike peptide pools from SARS-CoV-2 and from the common cold coronaviruses HCoV-NL63, HCoV-OC43 and HCoV-229E. In control cultures, a CEFX viral epitope pool was used as positive control, an HIV-1 Nef peptide pool was used as negative control, or no peptide was added. In about 11 COVID-19 convalescent patients and 4 infection-naive healthy vaccine recipients, the spike-specific CD4+ TCR repertoire before mRNA vaccination was compared with the repertoire after mRNA vaccination. Summary of the overall study and its limitations: Nearly all vaccine-specific clones in convalescent patients (304 of 307) were mono-reactive for SARS-CoV-2 spike rather than cross-reactive with common cold coronaviruses. Only a relatively small number of convalescent patients were included in the study, and early timepoints following natural infection were not analyzed. Among the post-vaccine SARS-CoV-2-reactive clones in convalescent patients, a median about 89% showed up only after vaccination, which suggests vaccine-specific priming. Although the median number of SARS-CoV-2-reactive clonotypes went up from roughly 23 after infection to some 37 after vaccination, the increase was not significant.

Libraries were constructed by PCR. TCR sequencing of DNA from cultured CD4+ T cells used the Oncomine TCR Beta short-read assay at the Johns Hopkins FTIC core. The QIAamp micro DNA kit was used to extract genomic DNA from the cultured CD4+ T cells. Oncomine TCR Beta libraries made from cultured CD4+ T cells were pooled using unique dual indexes and sequenced on an Illumina iSeq 100. Per the source publication's procedure: Non-productive sequences were removed, and CDR3s not starting with C, not ending with F or W, or shorter than 7 amino acids were discarded. Antigen-specific clonotypes were identified with the MANAFEST web application by comparing peptide-stimulated wells with reference and other culture wells. For a clone to be called positive, the clone needed an FDR below 0.05, an odds ratio above 5, and a productive frequency above 0.1% in at least two of three replicate wells. A clonotype was classed as cross-reactive if the clonotype showed significant expansion both in SARS-CoV-2 spike wells and in at least one common cold coronavirus spike condition. Using R version 3.6.1, CDR3 homology was evaluated through Levenshtein distances (stringdist) along with unrooted phylogenetic trees (ape). The public reads were reanalyzed by TCRdb: fastp trimming at Q25, MiXCR alignment, in-frame beta chains only. Entries that share a CDR3 protein sequence are merged under the most common genes and DNA. Here the V and J calls rest on TCRdb's processing, not on the authors' analysis. Across this sample there are approximately 15,000 distinct CDR3 sequences, with about four fifths seen only once. About 17% of the sample is taken by the ten largest.

V and J are trimmed by 5 bases and 4 bases, and the gene matches miss 10 bases of the junction. The CDR3 runs 15 amino acids, cysteine and phenylalanine included. The retained sequence is limited to the CDR3, 45 bases, with the frame set at the first base. The germline V gene (reference sequence) provides CDR1 DFQATT and CDR2 SNEGSKA. In the case of this clonotype: No cognate antigen has been identified for it. Per-base quality was not reported, and no clone a single base away is much larger than it.

The sample's treatment or condition label, decoded: roughly ten-day PBMC culture with coronavirus spike peptide pools or control peptides (ViraFEST assay). The ViraFEST assay was used in the study, in which antigen-specific T cells were expanded with peptide pools and expanded clonotypes were subsequently identified by TCR sequencing. Positive SARS-CoV-2 PCR tests in the convalescent patients dated from March to December 2020, before Alpha, Beta and Delta variants emerged in the United States. Each well held under 2.5 million PBMCs cultured in IMDM containing roughly 5% human AB serum and 9 to 10 IU/ml IL-2, with about 9.4 ug/ml peptide pools added. On days 3 and 7, half of the culture medium was replaced with fresh IL-2-containing medium. After nine to eleven days of culture, CD4+ T cells were isolated by negative selection with the EasySep CD4+ T cell isolation kit. PBMCs were separated from whole blood using Ficoll-Paque Plus gradient centrifugation and then either used fresh or cryopreserved at -140C. In general, triplicate wells were set up for every culture condition.

Specimen: CD4+ T cells from blood, cultured in vitro. This sequence uses TRBV20-1 and TRBJ2-2; TRBD2 aligns with 7 central bases. The source of this sequence is a human donor who had recovered from COVID-19. The base sequence is TGCAGTGCTTACCTCGGGCTAGCGGCCACCGGGGAGCTGTTTTTT. Its coded protein is CSAYLGLAATGELFF.